This TCR beta chain is drawn from a study of regulatory dendritic cells for organ transplantation. This CDR3 is built from 14 residues. Looked up from germline, CDR1 is SGHNT and CDR2 is YENEEA. V lost 7 bases to trimming and J lost 4 bases, with 11 bases between them. Repertoires were generated with immunoSEQ multiplex PCR, while TCRdb's copy carries only in-frame clones and drops some. The sample shows some 19,000 clones, 74% of them seen only once. Memory T cells were CD45RO+, naive were CD45RA+, sorted by FACS. This chain uses TRBV11-3 with TRBJ2-6; possibly TRBD1 for D (6 bases). Sequencing was carried out using memory CD4+ T cells from blood. Subset meaning: CD45RO+ memory T cells. This receptor was obtained from a human donor in good health. This CDR3 reads CASTTGSGANVLTF. The CDR3 bases are TGTGCCAGCACCACAGGGTCCGGGGCCAACGTCCTGACTTTC.